Listed below are T cell receptor beta chains from one sample, sequenced in a study of response to subunit inactivated influenza vaccine. TCRdb used MiXCR to reprocess the RT-PCR reads, holding one entry per CDR3 protein. The sample has about 520,000 distinct CDR3 sequences, 6.5% to 8% seen once. The material was PBMCs from blood, obtained around 25 months after vaccination. The receptor source for this set is a man between 50 and 69 years old who received an inactivated influenza vaccine. The CDR3 runs from the conserved cysteine through the conserved F or W. The order of the fields is V gene, clone size, D gene, J gene, CDR3 protein, CDR3 DNA. The D gene is left open where the match is weak. A row's size may be missing; if present it is once, few, many or a size class.

TRBV20-1	-	-	TRBJ2-3	CSGTENTDTQYF	TGCAGTGGCACTGAAAACACAGATACGCAGTATTTT
TRBV9	-	-	TRBJ2-7	CASGPEQSSYEQYF	TGTGCCAGCGGCCCGGAACAGAGCTCCTACGAGCAGTACTTC
TRBV7-8	many	TRBD1	TRBJ2-2	CASSHTRTGVGMNTGELFF	TGTGCCAGCAGCCATACACGGACAGGGGTCGGGATGAACACCGGGGAGCTGTTTTTT
TRBV4-3	many	-	TRBJ2-3	CASSQSTDTQYF	TGCGCCAGCAGCCAGAGCACAGATACGCAGTATTTT
TRBV20-1	-	TRBD2	TRBJ2-5	CSAGTSPETQYF	TGCAGTGCTGGGACTAGTCCCGAGACCCAGTACTTC
TRBV10-3	many	-	TRBJ1-6	CAIKDEWNNSPLHF	TGTGCCATCAAGGACGAGTGGAATAATTCACCCCTCCACTTT
TRBV11-2	many	-	TRBJ2-2	CASSPGPINTGELFF	TGTGCCAGCAGCCCAGGACCAATAAACACCGGGGAGCTGTTTTTT
TRBV6-5	few	-	TRBJ2-7	CASSYSKSSDEQYF	TGTGCCAGCAGTTACTCGAAGTCCAGCGACGAGCAGTACTTC
TRBV20-1	-	TRBD1	TRBJ1-1	CSARGPTGKLGGTEAFF	TGCAGTGCTAGAGGACCGACAGGGAAGCTCGGGGGCACTGAAGCTTTCTTT
TRBV12-3/TRBV12-4	-	-	TRBJ2-1	CASSTGPTSQFF	TGTGCCAGCAGTACAGGGCCGACTTCACAGTTCTTC
TRBV3-1	many	TRBD1	TRBJ2-5	CAGSSRQGSWETQYF	TGTGCCGGCAGCAGTCGACAGGGGTCCTGGGAGACCCAGTACTTC
TRBV6-1	many	-	TRBJ2-2	CASSGRRFGELFF	TGTGCCAGCAGCGGACGTAGGTTCGGGGAGCTGTTTTTT
TRBV27	many	-	TRBJ2-2	CASSLPPSTGLGTGELFF	TGTGCCAGCAGTTTGCCTCCTTCCACGGGGCTTGGCACCGGGGAGCTGTTTTTT
TRBV7-3	few	-	TRBJ2-6	CAIKISGANVLTF	TGTGCTATAAAGATCTCTGGGGCCAACGTCCTGACTTTC
TRBV29-1	few	TRBD1	TRBJ2-2	CSVPWGQGVSGELFF	TGCAGCGTTCCGTGGGGACAGGGGGTTTCCGGGGAGCTGTTTTTT
TRBV7-9	many	TRBD1	TRBJ1-6	CASSLRTGGNSPLHF	TGTGCCAGCAGCTTAAGGACAGGAGGAAATTCACCCCTCCACTTT
TRBV20-1	-	TRBD2	TRBJ2-1	CSAREPRLRGIYNEQFF	TGCAGTGCTAGAGAGCCCCGCTTGCGGGGGATCTACAATGAGCAGTTCTTC
TRBV11-2	-	-	TRBJ2-5	CASSPQANQETQYF	TGTGCCAGCAGCCCCCAGGCTAACCAAGAGACCCAGTACTTC
TRBV19	-	-	TRBJ1-1	CASSINRVNTEAFF	TGTGCCAGTAGTATAAACAGGGTGAACACTGAAGCTTTCTTT
TRBV11-1	few	-	TRBJ2-7	CASSPGTSSEQYF	TGTGCCAGCAGCCCTGGGACTTCTTCCGAGCAGTACTTC
TRBV6-2/TRBV6-3	-	TRBD1	TRBJ2-7	CASSYPHGAGGLEQYF	TGTGCCAGCAGTTACCCCCATGGGGCAGGGGGCCTCGAGCAGTACTTC
TRBV12-3/TRBV12-4	many	-	TRBJ1-2	CASSSYGPGYTF	TGTGCCAGCAGTTCATACGGGCCCGGCTACACCTTC
TRBV6-5	many	-	TRBJ2-3	CASSYRGSESDTQYF	TGTGCCAGCAGTTACAGGGGTAGCGAGTCAGATACGCAGTATTTT
TRBV12-3/TRBV12-4	-	TRBD2	TRBJ2-2	CASRLTSGGHTGELFF	TGTGCCAGCAGACTAACTAGCGGGGGGCACACCGGGGAGCTGTTTTTT
TRBV27	-	-	TRBJ1-1	CASSSPGMAGTEAFF	TGTGCCAGCAGTTCCCCCGGGATGGCGGGCACTGAAGCTTTCTTT
TRBV10-3	few	-	TRBJ2-1	CAISGNRGGNEQFF	TGTGCCATCAGTGGGAACAGGGGAGGCAATGAGCAGTTCTTC
TRBV18	few	-	TRBJ2-3	CASSPPFRVSTDTQYF	TGTGCCAGCTCACCACCATTCCGGGTTAGCACAGATACGCAGTATTTT
TRBV15	many	TRBD1	TRBJ2-1	CATSRVGTGNNEQFF	TGTGCCACCAGCAGAGTGGGGACAGGGAACAATGAGCAGTTCTTC
TRBV10-3	many	-	TRBJ2-7	CAISFQGTPTSTGQYF	TGTGCCATCAGTTTTCAGGGGACACCCACGTCCACGGGGCAGTACTTC
TRBV15	-	TRBD1	TRBJ2-5	CATSGGQGRVETQYF	TGTGCCACCAGCGGGGGACAGGGGAGGGTGGAGACCCAGTACTTC
TRBV11-2	few	-	TRBJ1-1	CASSLDFGWANTEAFF	TGTGCCAGCAGCTTAGATTTTGGTTGGGCGAACACTGAAGCTTTCTTT
TRBV4-3	many	TRBD2	TRBJ2-3	CASSQLWTSGSPDTQYF	TGCGCCAGCAGCCAACTATGGACTAGCGGGAGTCCAGATACGCAGTATTTT
TRBV2	-	TRBD1	TRBJ2-4	CASSVGQGDIQYF	TGTGCCAGCAGTGTAGGACAGGGAGACATTCAGTACTTC
TRBV6-5	few	-	TRBJ2-3	CASSYGGRRASTDTQYF	TGTGCCAGCAGTTACGGGGGACGGCGGGCTAGCACAGATACGCAGTATTTT
TRBV5-1	many	-	TRBJ2-7	CASSSTNSGWGEQYF	TGCGCCAGCAGCTCAACTAACAGCGGATGGGGCGAGCAGTACTTC
TRBV18	few	TRBD2	TRBJ2-3	CASSPPYAGTSGINQLRDTQYF	TGTGCCAGCTCACCACCGTACGCCGGGACTAGCGGGATAAATCAATTAAGAGATACGCAGTATTTT
TRBV20-1	many	-	TRBJ2-7	CSATSQGFLPGQYF	TGCAGTGCTACTTCGCAGGGTTTTCTACCGGGGCAGTACTTC
TRBV29-1	many	-	TRBJ2-1	CSVEGGPSSYNEQFF	TGCAGCGTTGAGGGAGGCCCTAGCTCCTACAATGAGCAGTTCTTC
TRBV20-1	few	TRBD2	TRBJ2-7	CSARDRLAGSISYEQYF	TGCAGTGCTAGAGATCGGCTAGCGGGAAGTATCTCCTACGAGCAGTACTTC
TRBV7-3	-	-	TRBJ2-1	CASCERQFF	TGTGCCAGTTGTGAACGGCAGTTCTTC
TRBV5-1	many	TRBD2	TRBJ2-1	CASSQFSGSSYNEQFF	TGCGCCAGCAGCCAGTTTAGCGGGAGTTCCTACAATGAGCAGTTCTTC
TRBV28	few	TRBD1	TRBJ1-4	CASSLSGQSNEKLFF	TGTGCCAGCAGTTTATCGGGACAGTCTAATGAAAAACTGTTTTTT
TRBV28	few	TRBD2	TRBJ2-1	CASSSLSGGAYNEQFF	TGTGCCAGCAGTTCTCTAAGCGGGGGGGCCTACAATGAGCAGTTCTTC
TRBV5-1	many	-	TRBJ2-4	CASSLVSSRSGGIQYF	TGCGCCAGCAGCTTGGTCTCTTCGCGGTCCGGCGGCATTCAGTACTTC
TRBV18	few	-	TRBJ2-3	CASSLSGLDTQYF	TGTGCCAGCTCACTATCAGGGCTCGATACGCAGTATTTT
TRBV7-9	many	-	TRBJ1-1	CASSRGQGTDTEAFF	TGTGCCAGCAGCCGGGGTCAGGGGACGGACACTGAAGCTTTCTTT
TRBV29-1	few	TRBD1	TRBJ2-7	CSVGDSPSYEQYF	TGCAGCGTTGGGGACAGCCCCTCCTACGAGCAGTACTTC
TRBV20-1	-	-	TRBJ1-5	CSARDLDRYQPQHF	TGCAGTGCTAGAGATCTAGACAGGTATCAGCCCCAGCATTTT
TRBV10-3	many	TRBD2	TRBJ2-2	CAISPGTSGNTGELFF	TGTGCCATCAGTCCTGGGACTAGCGGGAACACCGGGGAGCTGTTTTTT
TRBV30	few	TRBD2	TRBJ2-1	CAWRGLAGYNEQFF	TGTGCCTGGAGGGGACTAGCGGGTTACAATGAGCAGTTCTTC
TRBV28	few	TRBD2	TRBJ2-5	CASSFYGTSGIDWTQYF	TGTGCCAGCAGCTTCTACGGGACTAGCGGAATCGATTGGACCCAGTACTTC
TRBV6-2/TRBV6-3	few	-	TRBJ1-5	CASSSFGRANQPQHF	TGTGCCAGCAGCTCCTTTGGCAGGGCAAATCAGCCCCAGCATTTT
TRBV5-1	-	-	TRBJ2-5	CASSSGRPPETQYF	TGCGCCAGCAGCTCAGGCAGGCCCCCAGAGACCCAGTACTTC
TRBV14	-	TRBD1	TRBJ1-2	CASSQELGQGGGYTF	TGTGCCAGCAGCCAAGAACTGGGACAGGGTGGTGGCTACACCTTC
TRBV6-5	few	-	TRBJ2-7	CASSLRTPNYEQYF	TGTGCCAGCAGTTTAAGGACACCCAATTACGAGCAGTACTTC